This T cell receptor beta chain was identified during a study of shared clonotypes between healthy human individuals. Regarding the study as a whole: A reduction in generation probabilities was seen for non-shared clonotypes relative to those shared by all four donors. Naive subsets generally had larger estimated richness than memory subsets.

Generated by immunoSEQ multiplex PCR, the TCRdb table keeps only in-frame clones and is missing some. The profile shows about 2.4 million clones, more than 85% of them singletons. Germline V gene data show CDR1 as SEHNR and CDR2 as FQNEAQ (reference sequence). V shed 2 bases and J shed 10 bases, with 6 bases lying between them. This CDR3 comprises 11 residues. CD45RA+ naive and CD45RA-negative memory subsets were separated from CD4+ cells. Turning to this clone: Its target is unknown.

This sequence was found in a man between 18 and 35 years old in good health. Some clones in this sample may be carry-over from other donors' samples. The material sequenced was naive CD4+ T cells from PBMCs. Documented subset: CD45RA+ positively selected. This sequence joins TRBV7-9 and TRBJ2-1; D unresolved. This CDR3 reads CASSLREEQFF. As DNA, the CDR3 is TGTGCCAGCAGCTTACGCGAAGAGCAGTTCTTC.